This T cell receptor beta chain is from a study of T cell responses to AZD1222 COVID-19 vaccine. The table came from immunoSEQ multiplex PCR; TCRdb's copy has only in-frame clones and leaves some out. The table shows 100,000 to 150,000 clones, with around 90% occurring only once. In regard to this clone: Its cognate antigen is unknown.

Study outcomes and limitations: Vaccine-associated CD4 TCRs spanned spike, dominant at 160-218 and 743-854. Donors were largely white British and mainly female; clonal diversity was possibly underestimated. Unmutated variant regions are reportedly the target of nearly half of TCRs that are spike-specific.

The starting material was peripheral blood, obtained on day 0 of AZD1222 vaccination. This clonotype was sampled from an adult in good health.

CDR3 bases: TGTGCCAGCAGTCGCTTGTTAAGACAGGGGATCACCGGGGAGCTGTTTTTT. Its translation: CASSRLLRQGITGELFF. J is TRBJ2-2 and V is TRBV11-2; 8 nucleotides agree with TRBD1. V lost 6 bases and J lost 4; bases outside the gene matches: 13. Germline V gene data show CDR1 as SGHAT and CDR2 as FQNNGV. The CDR3 contains 17 residues.